What follows are 14 T cell receptor beta chains derived from one specimen sequenced in a study of T cells after yellow fever vaccination. TCRdb re-analysed the 5' RACE reads in MiXCR, keeping a single row per CDR3 protein. The sample comprises fewer than 450,000 distinct CDR3 sequences, about 4% of which are singletons, and 20% to 30% rests with the top ten. The source material was PBMCs, sampled 5 days after the yellow fever booster vaccination. The receptors stem from a man aged 18 to 29 who received the YFV17D yellow fever vaccine.

This clonotype has at least ten counts. The chain uses TRBV7-6 and TRBJ2-1; D gene uncertain. V lost 4 bases, J lost 8 bases, and 18 bases lay in between. Germline V lookup: CDR1 SGHVS, CDR2 FNYEAQ. The CDR3 extends over 15 amino acids. CDR3 loop: CASSSSQVLPHEQFF. In nucleotides, the CDR3 is TGTGCCAGCAGCTCGTCCCAGGTTTTGCCCCATGAGCAGTTCTTC. The whole variable domain, remainder taken from reference TRBV7-6 and TRBJ2-1, is GAGVSQSPRYKVTKRGQDVALRCDPISGHVSLYWYRQALGQGPEFLTYFNYEAQQDKSGLPNDRFSAERPEGSISTLTIQRTEQRDSAMYRCASSSSQVLPHEQFFGPGTRLTVL.

The rearrangement joins TRBV11-2 to TRBJ2-3; TRBD2 aligns across 9 bases. J lost 5 bases, V lost 1 base, and 10 bases had no gene match. Germline V gene sequence: CDR1 SGHAT, CDR2 FQNNGV. CDR3 length: 17 residues. The CDR3 region is CASSLVSAGTSLDTQYF. Here the CDR3 DNA reads TGTGCCAGCAGCTTAGTATCAGCCGGGACTAGCTTAGATACGCAGTATTTT.

This chain uses TRBV20-1 with TRBJ1-1; D not certain. V was clipped by 3 bases and J by 0 bases, with 11 bases between them. This CDR3 region has 14 residues. Germline CDR1 DFQATT, CDR2 SNEGSKA (reference sequence). The CDR3 spells CSASPGWVNTEAFF. In DNA, the CDR3 is TGCAGTGCTAGCCCCGGATGGGTGAACACTGAAGCTTTCTTT.

The chain recombines TRBV20-1 with TRBJ2-6; either TRBD1 or TRBD2 may fit D (5 bases each). This CDR3 spans 16 amino acids. The germline V and J ends were trimmed by 6 bases and 1 base, with 16 bases remaining between them. The germline CDR1 and CDR2 sequences are DFQATT and SNEGSKA (reference sequence). The CDR3 spells CSALGTADSGANVLTF. The CDR3 DNA sequence: TGCAGTGCCCTAGGGACGGCCGATTCTGGGGCCAACGTCCTGACTTTC.

This clonotype was picked up a small number of times. The J gene is TRBJ2-6, the V gene TRBV7-3; D gene unclear. The CDR3 totals 15 residues. The germline V gene has CDR1 SGHTA and CDR2 FQGTGA. V was clipped by 4 bases and J by 1 base, with 8 bases between them. The CDR3 sequence is CASSSTRSGANVLTF. As DNA, the CDR3 is TGTGCCAGCAGCTCCACTCGGTCTGGGGCCAACGTCCTGACTTTC.

The chain has TRBV29-1 and TRBJ2-7; 11 bases fit TRBD2. V dropped 1 base and J dropped 3; count of bases not matched to a gene: 2. Germline values: CDR1 SQVTM, CDR2 ANQGSEA. This CDR3 spans 14 amino acids. The CDR3 bases are TGCAGCGTTGAAGCTGGGACTAGCGGCTACGAGCAGTACTTC. Its protein product is CSVEAGTSGYEQYF.

This chain uses TRBV6-6 with TRBJ2-3, with 7 positions matching TRBD2. The CDR3 has 14 residues. J gave up 4 bases and V 3 bases, and 4 bases lay outside the gene matches. Germline loops: CDR1 MNHNY, CDR2 SVGAGI (reference sequence). CDR3 nucleotide sequence: TGTGCCAGCAGTTATCCCAGCGGGGCAGATACGCAGTATTTT. Its protein product is CASSYPSGADTQYF.

This clonotype has ten or more counts. The rearrangement joins TRBV7-8 to TRBJ1-2; perhaps TRBD1 as D (5 bases). Trimming cost V 6 bases and J 8 bases, with 13 bases left between them. The CDR3 contains 12 residues. Germline-derived CDR1 and CDR2 are SGHVS and FQNEAQ. The CDR3 sequence is CASSRGVDGYTF. CDR3 bases: TGTGCCAGCAGTCGGGGGGTAGACGGCTACACCTTC. The variable domain in full, completed from reference TRBV7-8 and TRBJ1-2, reads GAGVSQSPRYKVAKRGQDVALRCDPISGHVSLFWYQQALGQGPEFLTYFQNEAQLDKSGLPSDRFFAERPEGSVSTLKIQRTQQEDSAVYLCASSRGVDGYTFGSGTRLTVV.

This clonotype has ten or more counts. One end of the junction varies from germline; a read error may be responsible. The chain uses TRBV5-1 and TRBJ1-1; TRBD1 might be the D (5 bases). This CDR3 is built from 12 residues. Germline loops: CDR1 SGHRS, CDR2 YFSETQ. For the CDR3, the DNA is TGTGCCAGCAGTTTGCAGGGCACTGAAGCTTTCTTT. Residues: CASSLQGTEAFF. The full variable domain, with the rest looked up from reference TRBV5-1 and TRBJ1-1, is KAGVTQTPRYLIKTRGQQVTLSCSPISGHRSVSWYQQTPGQGLQFLFEYFSETQRNKGNFPGRFSGRQFSNSRSEMNVSTLELGDSALYLCASSLQGTEAFFGQGTRLTVV.

This clonotype came up a few times. The chain recombines TRBV5-1 with TRBJ2-5; 10 nucleotides line up with TRBD2. Germline loops: CDR1 SGHRS, CDR2 YFSETQ. V shed 0 bases and J 5 bases; nucleotides not matched to a gene: 7. The CDR3 has 16 residues. CDR3 nucleotides: TGCGCCAGCAGCTTGGAACGAGCGGGGGGGCCGGAGACCCAGTACTTC. It encodes CASSLERAGGPETQYF.

This clonotype was counted between two and nine times. The rearrangement links TRBV7-3 to TRBJ2-5, with D perhaps being TRBD1 or TRBD2 (6 bases each). CDR1 SGHTA and CDR2 FQGTGA come from the germline V gene. Deletions cut 0 bases from V and 3 bases from J, with 17 bases between. The CDR3 covers 17 residues. CDR3 DNA sequence: TGTGCCAGCAGCTTAACCGGTCTAGGGGGGTCTGAAGAGACCCAGTACTTC. It translates to CASSLTGLGGSEETQYF.

This clonotype was counted at least ten times. J is TRBJ1-2 and V is TRBV11-2; the D gene is possibly TRBD1 (6 bases). Germline V gives CDR1 SGHAT, CDR2 FQNNGV. This CDR3 is built from 14 residues. Trimming removed 3 bases at V and 3 bases at J, with 11 bases between. This chain's CDR3 is CASSFLQGDYGYTF. As DNA, the CDR3 is TGTGCCAGCAGCTTTTTACAGGGTGACTATGGCTACACCTTC.

This chain links TRBV5-4 with TRBJ2-5; 8 nucleotides agree with TRBD1. This CDR3 has 15 residues. The junction had 6 bases not matched to a gene; V was cut back by 1 base and J by 4 bases. The germline gives CDR1 SGHNT, CDR2 YYREEE (reference sequence). This CDR3 reads CASSLKQGVAETQYF. The CDR3 DNA reads as TGTGCCAGCAGCTTGAAACAGGGGGTCGCAGAGACCCAGTACTTC. The full variable domain, in which reference TRBV5-4 and TRBJ2-5 provide the parts outside the CDR3, is ETGVTQSPTHLIKTRGQQVTLRCSSQSGHNTVSWYQQALGQGPQFIFQYYREEENGRGNFPPRFSGLQFPNYSSELNVNALELDDSALYLCASSLKQGVAETQYFGPGTRLLVL.

This clonotype was picked up a small number of times. The J gene is TRBJ1-2, the V gene TRBV12-3 or TRBV12-4; the match to TRBD1 covers 9 bases. V dropped 6 bases and J dropped 7; count of bases not matched to a gene: 9. The CDR3 is 14 residues long. The CDR3 DNA follows: TGTGCCAGCAGGTCCCTCGGGACAGGGTTTGGCTACACCTTC. Translation: CASRSLGTGFGYTF.